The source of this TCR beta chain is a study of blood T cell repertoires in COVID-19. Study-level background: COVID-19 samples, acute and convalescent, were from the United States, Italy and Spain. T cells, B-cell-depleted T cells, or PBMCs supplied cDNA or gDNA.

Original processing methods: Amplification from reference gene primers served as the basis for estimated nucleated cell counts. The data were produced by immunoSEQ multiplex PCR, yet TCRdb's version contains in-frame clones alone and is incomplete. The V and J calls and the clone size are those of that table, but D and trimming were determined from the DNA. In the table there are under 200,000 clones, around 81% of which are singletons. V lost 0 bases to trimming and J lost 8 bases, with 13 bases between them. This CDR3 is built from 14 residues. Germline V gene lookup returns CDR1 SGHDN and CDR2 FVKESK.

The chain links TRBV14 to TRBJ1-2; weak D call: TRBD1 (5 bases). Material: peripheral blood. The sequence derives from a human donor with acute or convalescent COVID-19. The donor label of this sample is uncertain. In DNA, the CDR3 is TGTGCCAGCAGCCAAGACTTTGTGGGGCTCGGCTACACCTTC. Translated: CASSQDFVGLGYTF.